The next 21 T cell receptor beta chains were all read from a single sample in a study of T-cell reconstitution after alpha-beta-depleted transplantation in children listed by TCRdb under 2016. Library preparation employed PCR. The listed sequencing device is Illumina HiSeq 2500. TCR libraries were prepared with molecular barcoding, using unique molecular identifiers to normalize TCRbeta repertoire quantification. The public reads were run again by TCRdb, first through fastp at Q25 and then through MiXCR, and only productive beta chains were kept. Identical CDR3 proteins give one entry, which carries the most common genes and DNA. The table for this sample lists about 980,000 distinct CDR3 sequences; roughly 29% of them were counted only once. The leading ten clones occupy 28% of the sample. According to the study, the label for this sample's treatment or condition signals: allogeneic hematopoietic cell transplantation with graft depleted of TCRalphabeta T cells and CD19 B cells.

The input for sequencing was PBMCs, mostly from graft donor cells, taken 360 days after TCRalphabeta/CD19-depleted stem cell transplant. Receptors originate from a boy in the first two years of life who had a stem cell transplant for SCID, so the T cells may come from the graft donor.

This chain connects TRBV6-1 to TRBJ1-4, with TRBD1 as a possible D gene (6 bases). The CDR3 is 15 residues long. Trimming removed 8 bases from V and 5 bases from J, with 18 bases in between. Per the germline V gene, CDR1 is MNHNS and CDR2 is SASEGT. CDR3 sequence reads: CASGLTGLRNEKLFF. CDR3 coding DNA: TGTGCCAGCGGCCTCACAGGGTTACGAAATGAAAAACTGTTTTTT.

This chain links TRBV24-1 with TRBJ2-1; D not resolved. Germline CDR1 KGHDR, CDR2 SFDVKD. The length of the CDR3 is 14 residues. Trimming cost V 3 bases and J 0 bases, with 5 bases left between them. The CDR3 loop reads CATSDPSSYNEQFF. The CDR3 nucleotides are TGTGCCACCAGTGATCCGAGCTCCTACAATGAGCAGTTCTTC.

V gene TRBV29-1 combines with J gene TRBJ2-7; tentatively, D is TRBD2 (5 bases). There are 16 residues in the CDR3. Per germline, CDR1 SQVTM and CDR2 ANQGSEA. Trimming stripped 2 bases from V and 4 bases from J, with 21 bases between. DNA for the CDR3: TGCAGCGTTGAAACGTCGTCGGGGTCCGAGAATTACGAGCAGTACTTC. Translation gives CSVETSSGSENYEQYF.

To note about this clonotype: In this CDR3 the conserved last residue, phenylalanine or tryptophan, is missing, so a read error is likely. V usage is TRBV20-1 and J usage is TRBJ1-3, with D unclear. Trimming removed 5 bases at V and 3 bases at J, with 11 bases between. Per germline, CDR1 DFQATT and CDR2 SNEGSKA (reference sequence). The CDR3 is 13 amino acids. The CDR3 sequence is CSASVRDGNTIYI. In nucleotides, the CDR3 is TGCAGTGCTTCGGTTAGGGATGGAAACACCATATATATT.

In DNA form, the CDR3 reads TGCGCCAGCAGCTTGTTAACCCCAGCCTACAATGAGCAGTTCTTC. Translated, it gives CASSLLTPAYNEQFF. The chain has TRBV5-1 and TRBJ2-1, with D unclear. Trimming pared 1 base from V and 2 bases from J, leaving 10 bases between. CDR1 is SGHRS and CDR2 is YFSETQ in the germline V gene. The CDR3 has 15 residues.

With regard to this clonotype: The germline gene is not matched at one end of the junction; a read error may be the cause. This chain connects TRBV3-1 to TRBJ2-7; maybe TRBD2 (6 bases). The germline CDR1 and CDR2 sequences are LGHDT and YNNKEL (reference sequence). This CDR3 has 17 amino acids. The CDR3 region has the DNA TGTGCCAGCAGCCAAGAGGCCCTGACTAGTCGGTCCTTCGAGCAGTACTTC. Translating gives CASSQEALTSRSFEQYF.

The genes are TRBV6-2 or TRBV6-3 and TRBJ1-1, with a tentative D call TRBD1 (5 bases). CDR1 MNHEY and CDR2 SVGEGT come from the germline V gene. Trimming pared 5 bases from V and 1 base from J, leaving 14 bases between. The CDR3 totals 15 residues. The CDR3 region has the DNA TGTGCCAGCAGTCGCCTTAAAGACAGGAACACTGAAGCTTTCTTT. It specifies CASSRLKDRNTEAFF.

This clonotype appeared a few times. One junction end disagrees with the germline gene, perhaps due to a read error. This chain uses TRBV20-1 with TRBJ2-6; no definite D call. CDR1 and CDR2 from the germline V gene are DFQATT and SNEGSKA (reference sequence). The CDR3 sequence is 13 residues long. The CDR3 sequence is CSARSSGANVLTF. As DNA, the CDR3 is TGCAGCGCTAGGAGCTCTGGGGCCAACGTCCTGACTTTC.

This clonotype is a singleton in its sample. CDR3 bases: TGCGCCAGCAGCTTGGAAGGGGGAAGATACGAAAAACTGTTTTTT. This sequence encodes CASSLEGGRYEKLFF. V gene TRBV5-1 combines with J gene TRBJ1-4, with D perhaps matching TRBD1 (6 bases). This CDR3 spans 15 amino acids. Trimming left V 0 bases short and J 8 bases short, with 14 bases between. Germline-derived CDR1 and CDR2 are SGHRS and YFSETQ.

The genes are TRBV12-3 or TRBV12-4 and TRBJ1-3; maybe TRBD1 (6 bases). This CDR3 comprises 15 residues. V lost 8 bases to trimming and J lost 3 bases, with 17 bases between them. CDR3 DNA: TGTGCCAGCGCCCGAAGGGGGGATGATGGAAACACCATATATTTT. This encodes CASARRGDDGNTIYF.

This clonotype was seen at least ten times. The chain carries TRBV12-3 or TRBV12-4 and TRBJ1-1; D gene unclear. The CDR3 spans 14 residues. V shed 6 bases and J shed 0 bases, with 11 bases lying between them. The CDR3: CASSPGTMNTEAFF. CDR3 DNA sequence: TGTGCCAGCAGCCCGGGAACTATGAACACTGAAGCTTTCTTT.

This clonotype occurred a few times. The chain's CDR3 is CASSWPGTGGFSSYNEQFF. The CDR3, as DNA: TGTGCCAGCAGCTGGCCCGGGACAGGGGGCTTCTCCTCCTACAATGAGCAGTTCTTC. This sequence joins TRBV11-2 and TRBJ2-1; 12 bases align to TRBD1. Germline CDR1 SGHAT, CDR2 FQNNGV. The J segment lost 0 bases and the V segment lost 4 bases, leaving 10 bases of the junction unmatched. The CDR3 extends over 19 amino acids.

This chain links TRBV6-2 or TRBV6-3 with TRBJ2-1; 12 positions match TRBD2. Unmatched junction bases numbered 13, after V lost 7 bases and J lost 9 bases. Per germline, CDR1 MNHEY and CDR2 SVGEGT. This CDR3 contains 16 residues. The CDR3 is CASTSSTSGGGGEQFF. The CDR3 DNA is TGTGCCAGCACATCTTCGACTAGCGGGGGAGGAGGTGAGCAGTTCTTC.

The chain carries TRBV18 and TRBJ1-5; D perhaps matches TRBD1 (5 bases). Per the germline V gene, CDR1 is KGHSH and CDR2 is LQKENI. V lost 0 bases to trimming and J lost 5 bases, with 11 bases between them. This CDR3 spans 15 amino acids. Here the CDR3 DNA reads TGTGCCAGCTCACCACCGGGGGGTAGGGATCAGCCCCAGCATTTT. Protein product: CASSPPGGRDQPQHF.

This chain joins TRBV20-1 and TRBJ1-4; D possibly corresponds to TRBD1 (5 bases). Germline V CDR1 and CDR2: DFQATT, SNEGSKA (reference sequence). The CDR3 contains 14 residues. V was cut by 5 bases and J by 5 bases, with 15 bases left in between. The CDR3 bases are TGCAGTGCTTCAAGAGGGGCCTTCAATGAAAAACTGTTTTTT. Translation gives CSASRGAFNEKLFF.

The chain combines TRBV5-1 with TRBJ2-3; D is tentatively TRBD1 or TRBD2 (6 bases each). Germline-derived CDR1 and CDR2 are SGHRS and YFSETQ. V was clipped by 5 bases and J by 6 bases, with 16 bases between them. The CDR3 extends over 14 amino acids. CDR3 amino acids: CASRTRGDGDTQYF. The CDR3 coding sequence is TGCGCCAGCAGAACAAGGGGGGACGGGGATACGCAGTATTTT.

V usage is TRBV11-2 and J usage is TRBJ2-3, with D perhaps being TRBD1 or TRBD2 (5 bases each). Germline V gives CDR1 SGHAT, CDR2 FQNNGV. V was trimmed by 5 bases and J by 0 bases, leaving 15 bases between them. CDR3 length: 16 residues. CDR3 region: CASSVGARHSTDTQYF. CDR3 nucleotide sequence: TGTGCCAGCAGCGTCGGGGCTAGACATAGCACAGATACGCAGTATTTT.

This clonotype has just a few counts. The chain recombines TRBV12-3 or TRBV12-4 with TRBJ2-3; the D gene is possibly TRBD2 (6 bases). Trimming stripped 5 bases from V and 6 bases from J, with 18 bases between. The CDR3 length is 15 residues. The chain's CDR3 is CASSPYEGREDTQYF. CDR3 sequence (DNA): TGTGCCAGCAGTCCTTATGAGGGCCGGGAGGATACGCAGTATTTT.

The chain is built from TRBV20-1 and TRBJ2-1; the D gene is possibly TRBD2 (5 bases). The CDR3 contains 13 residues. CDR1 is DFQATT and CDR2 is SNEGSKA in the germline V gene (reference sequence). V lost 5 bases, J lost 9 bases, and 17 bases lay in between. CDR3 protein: CSAVSSKGGEQFF. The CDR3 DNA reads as TGCAGTGCTGTATCTAGCAAAGGTGGTGAGCAGTTCTTC.

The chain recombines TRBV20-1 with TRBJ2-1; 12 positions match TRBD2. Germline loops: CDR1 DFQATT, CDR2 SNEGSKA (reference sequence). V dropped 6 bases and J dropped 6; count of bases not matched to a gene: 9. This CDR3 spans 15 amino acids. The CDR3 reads CSAGPSGGAGNEQFF. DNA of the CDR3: TGCAGTGCCGGCCCTAGCGGGGGGGCCGGCAATGAGCAGTTCTTC.

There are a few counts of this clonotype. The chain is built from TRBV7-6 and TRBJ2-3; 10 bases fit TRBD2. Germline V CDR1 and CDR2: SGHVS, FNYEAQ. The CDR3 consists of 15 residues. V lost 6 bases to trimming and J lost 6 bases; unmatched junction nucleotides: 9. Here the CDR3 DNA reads TGTGCCAGCAGTGTGATCGCTAGCGGGGGCGATACGCAGTATTTT. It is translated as CASSVIASGGDTQYF.